This entry is about one TCR beta chain. Its antigen is as yet unknown. The sample originates from a study of a mutant IDH1 vaccine in newly diagnosed glioma. Overall study context: Earlier care involved radiotherapy, temozolomide, or both, and the majority received both.

V was pared by 2 bases and J by 6 bases, with 9 bases between. The CDR3 has 13 amino acids. Germline CDR1 and CDR2: SGHRS and YFSETQ. Documented time point: week 47, end of study. Vaccination comprised doses that each held 300 ug of mutant IDH1 20-mer peptide, plus topical imiquimod. Clones were sequenced by immunoSEQ multiplex PCR, and TCRdb holds only the in-frame ones, with some missing. The sample has tens of thousands of clones; approximately 71% are singletons. The source was PBMCs, collected from a glioma patient whose treatment included an IDH1 peptide vaccine. The chain is built from TRBV5-1 and TRBJ2-1, with a weak D call TRBD1 (5 bases). The receptor's source is a man between 50 and 59 years old with glioma. The CDR3 region is CASSFQGSNEQFF. The CDR3 DNA reads as TGCGCCAGCAGCTTTCAGGGCTCCAATGAGCAGTTCTTC.